A selection of T cell receptor beta chains follows, all from one sample in a study of blood T cell repertoires in COVID-19. Profiling relied on immunoSEQ multiplex PCR, and the TCRdb table lists in-frame clones only, not all of them. The sample records approximately 46,000 clones, about 90% being singletons. Sample: peripheral blood. These receptors were taken from a man between 65 and 79 years old with active COVID-19. The CDR3 runs from the conserved cysteine through the conserved F or W. D genes are given only for firm matches. Clone size is shown for a subset of rows, as once, few, many or a class of expanded clone.

d_call: -; clone_size: -; j_call: TRBJ1-6; v_call: TRBV30; cdr3_nt: TGTGCCTGGAGGAGGGGTCCAGGGGATTCACCCCTCCACTTT; cdr3_aa: CAWRRGPGDSPLHF
d_call: -; clone_size: -; j_call: TRBJ2-6; v_call: TRBV2; cdr3_nt: TGTGCCAGCAGTGAGAGGGAACCTGGGGCCAACGTCCTGACTTTC; cdr3_aa: CASSEREPGANVLTF
d_call: -; clone_size: few; j_call: TRBJ1-5; v_call: TRBV19; cdr3_nt: TGTGCCAGTAGTATGAGTCGACAGGGCAATCAGCCCCAGCATTTT; cdr3_aa: CASSMSRQGNQPQHF
d_call: -; clone_size: -; j_call: TRBJ1-1; v_call: TRBV7-6; cdr3_nt: TGTGCCAGCAGCTTAGCGGGCAGTATGAACACTGAAGCTTTCTTT; cdr3_aa: CASSLAGSMNTEAFF
d_call: TRBD1; clone_size: -; j_call: TRBJ1-1; v_call: TRBV5-4; cdr3_nt: TGTGCCAGCAGCTTGGGGACAGGATGGCTGAAAGAAGCTTTCTTT; cdr3_aa: CASSLGTGWLKEAFF
d_call: -; clone_size: -; j_call: TRBJ1-1; v_call: TRBV6-1; cdr3_nt: TGTGCCAGCAGTGAAATATTTGAGGGCGGCACTGAAGCTTTCTTT; cdr3_aa: CASSEIFEGGTEAFF
d_call: -; clone_size: -; j_call: TRBJ1-3; v_call: TRBV5-8; cdr3_nt: TGTGCCAGCAGCTTGGGGAGCTCTGGAAACACCATATATTTT; cdr3_aa: CASSLGSSGNTIYF
d_call: -; clone_size: once; j_call: TRBJ1-6; v_call: TRBV6-6; cdr3_nt: TGTGCCAGCAGTTACCAACAGACACAACCCCTCCACTTT; cdr3_aa: CASSYQQTQPLHF
d_call: TRBD1; clone_size: -; j_call: TRBJ1-1; v_call: TRBV6-4; cdr3_nt: TGTGCCAGCAGTGCCAACACCGGACAGGGGTTTGAAGCTTTCTTT; cdr3_aa: CASSANTGQGFEAFF
d_call: TRBD2; clone_size: -; j_call: TRBJ2-2; v_call: TRBV5-1; cdr3_nt: TGCGCCAGCAAAGCGGGGGGTAACACCGGGGAGCTGTTTTTT; cdr3_aa: CASKAGGNTGELFF
d_call: TRBD2; clone_size: -; j_call: TRBJ2-2; v_call: TRBV5-4; cdr3_nt: TGTGCCAGCAGCTTGAGCGGGGGTCCCGGGGAGCTGTTTTTT; cdr3_aa: CASSLSGGPGELFF
d_call: -; clone_size: few; j_call: TRBJ1-1; v_call: TRBV7-9; cdr3_nt: TGTGCCAGCAGCTTTGGTTATACTACGAACACTGAAGCTTTCTTT; cdr3_aa: CASSFGYTTNTEAFF
d_call: TRBD1; clone_size: -; j_call: TRBJ1-2; v_call: TRBV6-2/TRBV6-3; cdr3_nt: TGTGCCAGCAGTCAACCCCTCGGGACAGGGGGCTATGGCTACACCTTC; cdr3_aa: CASSQPLGTGGYGYTF
d_call: -; clone_size: -; j_call: TRBJ1-4; v_call: TRBV3-1/TRBV3-2; cdr3_nt: TGTGCCAGCAGCCAAGAGGGCCGGGAGGAAAAACTGTTTTTT; cdr3_aa: CASSQEGREEKLFF
d_call: -; clone_size: -; j_call: TRBJ1-2; v_call: TRBV28; cdr3_nt: TGTGCCAGCAGATTCGCCGGCGGGGGCGCGAGCTATGGCTACACCTTC; cdr3_aa: CASRFAGGGASYGYTF
d_call: TRBD2; clone_size: -; j_call: TRBJ2-7; v_call: TRBV27; cdr3_nt: TGTGCCAGCAATCTAGCGGGGGGGTCCTACGAGCAGTACTTC; cdr3_aa: CASNLAGGSYEQYF
d_call: -; clone_size: -; j_call: TRBJ2-7; v_call: TRBV7-9; cdr3_nt: TGTGCCAGCAGCTTACTAAGCGACGAGCAGTACTTC; cdr3_aa: CASSLLSDEQYF
d_call: -; clone_size: -; j_call: TRBJ2-7; v_call: TRBV12-3/TRBV12-4; cdr3_nt: TGTGCCAGCAGCCAGACAGCTAGCTACGAGCAGTACTTC; cdr3_aa: CASSQTASYEQYF
d_call: TRBD1; clone_size: -; j_call: TRBJ1-1; v_call: TRBV19; cdr3_nt: TGTGCCAGTAGTCCACAGACAGGGTCGAACACTGAAGCTTTCTTT; cdr3_aa: CASSPQTGSNTEAFF
d_call: TRBD1; clone_size: -; j_call: TRBJ2-1; v_call: TRBV5-1; cdr3_nt: TGCGCCAGCAGCCCATCTCCGGGACAGGATTACAATGAGCAGTTCTTC; cdr3_aa: CASSPSPGQDYNEQFF
d_call: TRBD2; clone_size: -; j_call: TRBJ2-5; v_call: TRBV13; cdr3_nt: TGTGCCAGCCGTCGCGGGGGAGAGACCCAGTACTTC; cdr3_aa: CASRRGGETQYF
d_call: TRBD2; clone_size: -; j_call: TRBJ2-3; v_call: TRBV19; cdr3_nt: TGTGCCAGTAGTAAGACTAGCGGGGACACAGATACGCAGTATTTT; cdr3_aa: CASSKTSGDTDTQYF
d_call: TRBD1; clone_size: -; j_call: TRBJ1-6; v_call: TRBV5-1; cdr3_nt: TGCGCCAGCAGCCCAAGACAGGGTCGGGATTCACCCCTCCACTTT; cdr3_aa: CASSPRQGRDSPLHF
d_call: -; clone_size: -; j_call: TRBJ2-7; v_call: TRBV7-9; cdr3_nt: TGTGCCAGCAGCTTCGAGGTTTCCTACGAGCAGTACTTC; cdr3_aa: CASSFEVSYEQYF
d_call: -; clone_size: few; j_call: TRBJ1-3; v_call: TRBV10-1; cdr3_nt: TGCGCCAGCAGTGAGTCTTCGGGGGCTGGAAACACCATATATTTT; cdr3_aa: CASSESSGAGNTIYF
d_call: -; clone_size: -; j_call: TRBJ2-2; v_call: TRBV7-3; cdr3_nt: TGTGCCAGCAGCCAGACAGGGAGGCGGCCCGGGGAGCTGTTTTTT; cdr3_aa: CASSQTGRRPGELFF
d_call: TRBD2; clone_size: -; j_call: TRBJ2-1; v_call: TRBV2; cdr3_nt: TGTGCCAGCAGGGCGACTAGCGGGGGATACAGGAATGAGCAGTTCTTC; cdr3_aa: CASRATSGGYRNEQFF
d_call: -; clone_size: -; j_call: TRBJ1-1; v_call: TRBV7-3; cdr3_nt: TGTGCCAGCAGCCCCTCCGGGAGGCGAACTGAAGCTTTCTTT; cdr3_aa: CASSPSGRRTEAFF
d_call: -; clone_size: -; j_call: TRBJ2-3; v_call: TRBV30; cdr3_nt: TGTGCCTGGGGAGGGGGAGCAGATACGCAGTATTTT; cdr3_aa: CAWGGGADTQYF
d_call: TRBD2; clone_size: -; j_call: TRBJ2-3; v_call: TRBV2; cdr3_nt: TGTGCCAGCTACGGGGGGGGTGAAGATACGCAGTATTTT; cdr3_aa: CASYGGGEDTQYF
d_call: TRBD2; clone_size: -; j_call: TRBJ2-7; v_call: TRBV5-1; cdr3_nt: TGCGCCAGCGGGGGGGATCTCTACGAGCAGTACTTC; cdr3_aa: CASGGDLYEQYF
d_call: -; clone_size: -; j_call: TRBJ1-2; v_call: TRBV10-2; cdr3_nt: TGCGCCAGCAGTGACCACCAACAGGGTCGAACCTTC; cdr3_aa: CASSDHQQGRTF
d_call: TRBD1; clone_size: -; j_call: TRBJ1-1; v_call: TRBV28; cdr3_nt: TGTGCCAGTGGGACAGGGGGTAGGAACACTGAAGCTTTCTTT; cdr3_aa: CASGTGGRNTEAFF
d_call: TRBD1; clone_size: once; j_call: TRBJ2-3; v_call: TRBV27; cdr3_nt: TGTGCCAGCAGTTCCGGACAGGGAGGAGATTCAGATACGCAGTATTTT; cdr3_aa: CASSSGQGGDSDTQYF
d_call: TRBD2; clone_size: few; j_call: TRBJ2-7; v_call: TRBV4-1; cdr3_nt: TGCGCCAGCAGTCAACTAGCGGGGAGCTACGAGCAGTACTTC; cdr3_aa: CASSQLAGSYEQYF
d_call: -; clone_size: few; j_call: TRBJ1-5; v_call: TRBV19; cdr3_nt: TGTGCCAGTAAGGAGGGGTTGAATCAGCCCCAGCATTTT; cdr3_aa: CASKEGLNQPQHF
d_call: -; clone_size: -; j_call: TRBJ2-5; v_call: TRBV28; cdr3_nt: TGTGCCAGTCAAGCAAGTGGCGCGGTAACTCAAGAGACCCAGTACTTC; cdr3_aa: CASQASGAVTQETQYF
d_call: TRBD1; clone_size: -; j_call: TRBJ2-5; v_call: TRBV30; cdr3_nt: TGTGCCTGGAGTCGGGACAGGTGGCGAGAGACCCAGTACTTC; cdr3_aa: CAWSRDRWRETQYF
d_call: -; clone_size: once; j_call: TRBJ1-1; v_call: TRBV15; cdr3_nt: TGTGCCACCAGCAACCCCAGGGGTACTGAAGCTTTCTTT; cdr3_aa: CATSNPRGTEAFF
d_call: -; clone_size: -; j_call: TRBJ2-2; v_call: TRBV14; cdr3_nt: TGTGCCAGCAGCCAAGGGAGGTACACCGGGGAGCTGTTTTTT; cdr3_aa: CASSQGRYTGELFF
d_call: -; clone_size: -; j_call: TRBJ1-2; v_call: TRBV5-6; cdr3_nt: TGTGCCAGCAGCTTGGTCGTTCCGCTCGCGGACTACACCTTC; cdr3_aa: CASSLVVPLADYTF
d_call: -; clone_size: -; j_call: TRBJ1-1; v_call: TRBV19; cdr3_nt: TGTGCCAGTAGTAGGTACAGGCACACTGAAGCTTTCTTT; cdr3_aa: CASSRYRHTEAFF
d_call: TRBD1; clone_size: few; j_call: TRBJ1-5; v_call: TRBV19; cdr3_nt: TGTGCCAGTAGTCCTTGGGACAGGGGGCTTAGCAATCAGCCCCAGCATTTT; cdr3_aa: CASSPWDRGLSNQPQHF
d_call: TRBD2; clone_size: -; j_call: TRBJ2-3; v_call: TRBV5-4; cdr3_nt: TGTGCCAGCAGCGTAGCGGGGAGGGCAGATACGCAGTATTTT; cdr3_aa: CASSVAGRADTQYF
d_call: -; clone_size: -; j_call: TRBJ1-2; v_call: TRBV5-1; cdr3_nt: TGCGCCAGCAGCTCTGACGAGACAGGAATCTATGGCTACACCTTC; cdr3_aa: CASSSDETGIYGYTF
d_call: -; clone_size: -; j_call: TRBJ2-2; v_call: TRBV6-5; cdr3_nt: TGTGCCAGCAGGGAGCCGGTTACCGGGGAGCTGTTTTTT; cdr3_aa: CASREPVTGELFF
d_call: -; clone_size: -; j_call: TRBJ2-5; v_call: TRBV7-3; cdr3_nt: TGTGCCAGCAGCTTATCAGGGGCCTTGGGAAAGACCCAGTACTTC; cdr3_aa: CASSLSGALGKTQYF
d_call: TRBD2; clone_size: -; j_call: TRBJ2-1; v_call: TRBV5-4; cdr3_nt: TGTGCCAGCAGCTTAGGTGGACTAGCGGGGTCCTACAATGAGCAGTTCTTC; cdr3_aa: CASSLGGLAGSYNEQFF
d_call: TRBD1; clone_size: -; j_call: TRBJ2-5; v_call: TRBV7-2; cdr3_nt: TGTGCCAGCAGCTCGGGACAGAAGTCTACCCAGTACTTC; cdr3_aa: CASSSGQKSTQYF
d_call: -; clone_size: -; j_call: TRBJ1-3; v_call: TRBV6-6; cdr3_nt: TGTGCCAGCAGCACAGAACCGGGACAAAGAGACACCATATATTTT; cdr3_aa: CASSTEPGQRDTIYF
d_call: -; clone_size: -; j_call: TRBJ1-5; v_call: TRBV19; cdr3_nt: TGTGCCAGTAGGGGAAAGACAGGTTATAGCAATCAGCCCCAGCATTTT; cdr3_aa: CASRGKTGYSNQPQHF
d_call: -; clone_size: -; j_call: TRBJ2-7; v_call: TRBV5-6; cdr3_nt: TGTGCCAGCAGCTTGGTGGCGGGGGCTGCGTCCTACGAGCAGTACTTC; cdr3_aa: CASSLVAGAASYEQYF
d_call: -; clone_size: once; j_call: TRBJ2-1; v_call: TRBV3-1/TRBV3-2; cdr3_nt: TGTGCCAGCAGCCTGGGAGGGGGGCGTTACAATGAGCAGTTCTTC; cdr3_aa: CASSLGGGRYNEQFF
d_call: TRBD2; clone_size: -; j_call: TRBJ2-3; v_call: TRBV7-9; cdr3_nt: TGTGCCAGCAGCCCGGGAAGCGGGGCGACTAGCACAGATACGCAGTATTTT; cdr3_aa: CASSPGSGATSTDTQYF
d_call: TRBD1; clone_size: -; j_call: TRBJ2-7; v_call: TRBV5-1; cdr3_nt: TGCGCCAGCAGCTTTGGAACTGGACAGGGCCCCTACGAGCAGTACTTC; cdr3_aa: CASSFGTGQGPYEQYF